This is a list of T cell receptor beta chains from one sample in a study of molecular identifiers for immune sequencing clone quantification. TCRdb fed the PCR reads into MiXCR, producing one record per CDR3 protein. The sample yields around 300,000 distinct CDR3 sequences, 24% seen once. Source material: naive CD8+ T cells from blood, with Jurkat cell RNA spiked in. The receptors derive from a human donor in good health. Some libraries in this study had Jurkat cell RNA spiked in. CDR3s include the opening cysteine and the closing phenylalanine or tryptophan. Each record gives: CDR3 length, clone size, J gene, V gene, D gene, CDR3 DNA, CDR3 protein. D genes are given only for firm matches. Clone size is stated in some rows and not others, as once, few, many or a class when expanded.

CDR3 length: 15
clone size: few
J gene: TRBJ1-2
V gene: TRBV10-3
D gene: NA
CDR3 DNA: TGTGCCATCAGTGAGATAAAGACGGCGCCGTATGGCTACACCTTC
CDR3 protein: CAISEIKTAPYGYTF

CDR3 length: 11
clone size: many
J gene: TRBJ2-3
V gene: TRBV13
D gene: NA
CDR3 DNA: TGTGCCAGCAGCCTTCAAGATACGCAGTATTTT
CDR3 protein: CASSLQDTQYF

CDR3 length: 15
clone size: few
J gene: TRBJ2-3
V gene: TRBV4-3
D gene: NA
CDR3 DNA: TGCGCCAGCAGCCAAGATTACGGAGGGAGGGATACGCAGTATTTT
CDR3 protein: CASSQDYGGRDTQYF

CDR3 length: 14
clone size: many
J gene: TRBJ2-7
V gene: TRBV6-5
D gene: NA
CDR3 DNA: TGTGCCAGCAGTTACTCAAGGGTCTCCTACGAGCAGTACTTC
CDR3 protein: CASSYSRVSYEQYF

CDR3 length: 16
clone size: many
J gene: TRBJ1-1
V gene: TRBV4-3
D gene: TRBD1
CDR3 DNA: TGCGCCAGCAGCCAAGATGAGACAGGGACGAACACTGAAGCTTTCTTT
CDR3 protein: CASSQDETGTNTEAFF

CDR3 length: 14
clone size: many
J gene: TRBJ2-5
V gene: TRBV9
D gene: TRBD1
CDR3 DNA: TGTGCCAGCAGCCCCAGGACAGGGGGGCAGACCCAGTACTTC
CDR3 protein: CASSPRTGGQTQYF

CDR3 length: 15
clone size: many
J gene: TRBJ2-6
V gene: TRBV18
D gene: NA
CDR3 DNA: TGTGCCAGCTCACCAACGGGGTCTGGGGCCAACGTCCTGACTTTC
CDR3 protein: CASSPTGSGANVLTF

CDR3 length: 19
clone size: many
J gene: TRBJ1-1
V gene: TRBV12-5
D gene: NA
CDR3 DNA: TGTGCTAGTGGTTTGGATAACGACTTTCAGAACAATGTCATCACTGAAGCTTTCTTT
CDR3 protein: CASGLDNDFQNNVITEAFF

CDR3 length: 13
clone size: few
J gene: TRBJ2-3
V gene: TRBV6-6
D gene: TRBD1
CDR3 DNA: TGTGCCGGAAGGACAGGGCTCACAGATACGCAGTATTTT
CDR3 protein: CAGRTGLTDTQYF

CDR3 length: 12
clone size: many
J gene: TRBJ2-7
V gene: TRBV2
D gene: NA
CDR3 DNA: TGTGCCAGCAGTGAGTTCGGCTACGAGCAGTACTTC
CDR3 protein: CASSEFGYEQYF

CDR3 length: 15
clone size: NA
J gene: TRBJ1-1
V gene: TRBV5-1
D gene: NA
CDR3 DNA: TGCGCCAGCAGCTTGGGTATAGATATGAACACTGAAGCTCTCTTT
CDR3 protein: CASSLGIDMNTEALF

CDR3 length: 13
clone size: many
J gene: TRBJ1-1
V gene: TRBV5-1
D gene: NA
CDR3 DNA: TGCGCCAGCAGCCCTTCCTCCCACGCTGAAGCTTTCTTT
CDR3 protein: CASSPSSHAEAFF

CDR3 length: 15
clone size: NA
J gene: TRBJ2-7
V gene: TRBV6-2/TRBV6-3
D gene: NA
CDR3 DNA: TGTGCCAGCAGTTACGGTCGAGTGCAGCTCTACGAGCAGTACTTC
CDR3 protein: CASSYGRVQLYEQYF

CDR3 length: 15
clone size: many
J gene: TRBJ2-7
V gene: TRBV4-3
D gene: TRBD1
CDR3 DNA: TGCGCCAGCAGCCAGGGGATGACAGGGTACTACGAGCAGTACTTC
CDR3 protein: CASSQGMTGYYEQYF